This T cell receptor beta chain was documented in a study of blood T cell repertoires in COVID-19. Per the study methods: Using reference gene primer amplification, nucleated cell counts were estimated. This table comes from immunoSEQ multiplex PCR, and its TCRdb copy is limited to in-frame clones, with some not included. V and J calls and clone size follow that table, whereas D and trimming were derived from the DNA. Among over 50,000 clones listed, around nine tenths were seen once. In germline, CDR1 is SGDLS, CDR2 YYNGEE. Trimming removed 3 bases at V and 1 base at J, with 16 bases between. The CDR3 covers 16 residues.

This TCR came from a human donor with active COVID-19. The donor label of this sample is uncertain. The gene calls are TRBV9 and TRBJ1-1; D may be TRBD1 (6 bases). The sequenced sample was peripheral blood. The CDR3 sequence is CASSGDTGWGNTEAFF. The CDR3, as DNA: TGTGCCAGCAGCGGAGACACAGGGTGGGGGAACACTGAAGCTTTCTTT.